A selection of T cell receptor beta chains follows, all from one sample in a study of glioma-infiltrating T cells. Each CDR3 protein is one row after TCRdb ran MiXCR on the multiplex PCR reads. The repertoire holds more than 20,000 distinct CDR3 sequences, with 20% to 25% as singletons. The specimen sequenced was glioma tissue, nonneoplastic brain tissue, or PBMCs (not recorded which). The receptors were sampled from a human donor with low-grade glioma or glioblastoma, undergoing nonglioma brain surgery, or in good health (not recorded which). CDR3s include the opening cysteine and the closing phenylalanine or tryptophan. Each record gives: J gene, D gene, clone size, V gene, CDR3 protein, CDR3 DNA. D genes are given only for firm matches. Size is omitted from some rows. Given values are once, few, many or a class for expanded clones.

TRBJ2-5,TRBD2,many,TRBV7-9,CASSLGLAGQETQYF,TGTGCCAGCAGCTTAGGACTAGCGGGCCAAGAGACCCAGTACTTC
TRBJ1-5,.,few,TRBV19,CASSIRTEGHQPQHF,TGTGCCAGTAGTATCCGGACAGAAGGGCATCAGCCCCAGCATTTT
TRBJ2-1,.,many,TRBV7-8,CASSSRDTPRNEQFF,TGTGCCAGCAGCTCCCGGGACACCCCGCGGAATGAGCAGTTCTTC
TRBJ1-6,TRBD1,medium-sized,TRBV25-1,CASSDAGGSSPLHF,TGTGCCAGCAGTGATGCAGGGGGCTCTTCACCCCTCCACTTT
TRBJ2-3,TRBD1,many,TRBV2,CASSAGTASTDTQYF,TGTGCCAGCAGTGCCGGGACAGCAAGCACAGATACGCAGTATTTT
TRBJ1-1,TRBD1,many,TRBV2,CASTQDGQGNPEAFF,TGTGCCAGCACCCAGGACGGACAGGGGAACCCTGAAGCTTTCTTT
TRBJ2-1,TRBD2,many,TRBV6-1,CASSPPGLAGVREQFF,TGTGCCAGCAGTCCTCCCGGACTAGCGGGGGTTCGAGAGCAGTTCTTC
TRBJ1-1,TRBD1,few,TRBV4-2,CASSQGWDRAGTEAFF,TGTGCCAGCAGCCAAGGGTGGGACAGGGCGGGCACTGAAGCTTTCTTT
TRBJ1-2,.,.,TRBV11-2,CASSLALGQQAYGYTF,TGTGCCAGCAGCTTAGCCTTGGGGCAGCAAGCTTATGGCTACACCTTC
TRBJ1-5,.,few,TRBV12-3/TRBV12-4,CASTDPGTGNSNQPQHF,TGTGCCAGCACTGATCCCGGGACGGGGAATAGCAATCAGCCCCAGCATTTT
TRBJ2-1,TRBD2,many,TRBV4-2,CASSPRDGGAGNEQFF,TGTGCCAGCAGCCCCAGGGACGGGGGGGCCGGAAATGAGCAGTTCTTC
TRBJ2-1,.,many,TRBV20-1,CSARRGTRSNEQFF,TGCAGTGCTAGGCGCGGGACCCGAAGCAATGAGCAGTTCTTC
TRBJ1-2,.,many,TRBV6-2/TRBV6-3,CASRQSPRTGVYGYTF,TGTGCCAGCAGACAGTCCCCCCGGACGGGGGTGTATGGCTACACCTTC
TRBJ1-2,TRBD1,medium-sized,TRBV27,CASSLGQGNYGYTF,TGTGCCAGCAGTTTAGGACAGGGTAACTATGGCTACACCTTC
TRBJ1-1,.,few,TRBV19,CATLDSMNTEAFF,TGTGCCACCCTTGACAGTATGAACACTGAAGCTTTCTTT
TRBJ1-5,.,many,TRBV19,CASTPGRFNQPQHF,TGTGCCAGTACCCCGGGACGGTTCAATCAGCCCCAGCATTTT
TRBJ1-1,TRBD1,medium-sized,TRBV20-1,CSARDTGRGLMNTEAFF,TGCAGTGCTAGAGACACAGGGAGGGGGCTCATGAACACTGAAGCTTTCTTT
TRBJ1-5,TRBD1,few,TRBV4-2,CASSLSAGQDNQPQHF,TGTGCCAGCAGCCTCTCAGCGGGACAGGACAATCAGCCCCAGCATTTT
TRBJ2-1,TRBD1,medium-sized,TRBV20-1,CSARAGQGSYNEQFF,TGCAGTGCTAGAGCGGGACAGGGGTCCTACAATGAGCAGTTCTTC
TRBJ2-3,.,many,TRBV7-2,CASSLEGGRWGSTDTQYF,TGTGCCAGCAGCTTAGAGGGAGGCAGGTGGGGGAGCACAGATACGCAGTATTTT
TRBJ1-6,.,many,TRBV6-1,CASSFRTLSSYNSPLHF,TGTGCCAGCAGTTTTCGGACACTCAGCTCCTATAATTCACCCCTCCACTTT
TRBJ2-6,.,.,TRBV14,CASSQESSGSPGANVLTF,TGTGCCAGCAGCCAAGAGTCCTCAGGGTCTCCTGGGGCCAACGTCCTGACTTTC
TRBJ2-2,.,few,TRBV5-1,CASSPLRGWSSGELFF,TGCGCCAGCAGCCCTTTGCGGGGATGGTCTTCCGGGGAGCTGTTTTTT
TRBJ2-6,.,few,TRBV12-3/TRBV12-4,CASRTAGANVLTF,TGTGCCAGCCGTACAGCTGGGGCCAACGTCCTGACTTTC
TRBJ2-7,TRBD2,.,TRBV4-1,CASSQEPGRDEQYF,TGCGCCAGCAGCCAAGAACCGGGGAGGGACGAGCAGTACTTC
TRBJ1-3,.,.,TRBV5-6,CASSPGTGNTIYF,TGTGCCAGCAGCCCGGGTACAGGAAACACCATATATTTT
TRBJ2-5,.,.,TRBV7-2,CASSLVGPGTQYF,TGTGCCAGCAGCTTAGTTGGTCCAGGGACCCAGTACTTC
TRBJ2-1,TRBD2,.,TRBV6-1,CASGSRGRGVVNEQFF,TGTGCCAGCGGCTCCCGGGGGCGGGGGGTTGTCAATGAGCAGTTCTTC
TRBJ2-7,.,many,TRBV28,CASSPEFYEQYF,TGTGCCAGCAGTCCCGAATTTTACGAGCAGTACTTC
TRBJ2-3,.,many,TRBV7-2,CASSPGRPLKDTQYF,TGTGCCAGCAGCCCCGGCCGTCCGCTTAAGGATACGCAGTATTTT
TRBJ2-4,.,many,TRBV7-2,CASSFTVNIQYF,TGTGCCAGCAGCTTTACAGTAAACATTCAGTACTTC
TRBJ2-7,TRBD1,.,TRBV7-2,CASSMGQGGFYEQYF,TGTGCCAGCAGCATGGGACAGGGAGGATTTTACGAGCAGTACTTC
TRBJ2-1,TRBD2,.,TRBV4-1,CASSQDASLSGGYNEQFF,TGCGCCAGCAGCCAAGATGCTTCTCTTAGCGGGGGCTACAATGAGCAGTTCTTC
TRBJ2-3,.,.,TRBV19,CASSTFLGGPNTDTQYF,TGTGCCAGTAGTACCTTCTTAGGGGGTCCTAACACAGATACGCAGTATTTT
TRBJ1-2,.,many,TRBV28,CASRSTGRINYGYTF,TGTGCCAGCAGATCTACAGGGAGGATTAACTATGGCTACACCTTC
TRBJ2-3,.,medium-sized,TRBV27,CASSLRFTSTDTQYF,TGTGCCAGCAGTTTAAGATTTACTAGCACAGATACGCAGTATTTT
TRBJ2-7,TRBD1,.,TRBV14,CASQAGTGPYEQYF,TGTGCCAGCCAAGCCGGGACAGGGCCCTACGAGCAGTACTTC
TRBJ2-5,TRBD1,many,TRBV11-2,CASSLDVDRGLWETQYF,TGTGCCAGCAGCTTAGATGTGGACAGGGGCCTTTGGGAGACCCAGTACTTC
TRBJ1-2,.,.,TRBV7-2,CASTQRPGMGYGYTF,TGTGCCAGCACCCAACGTCCGGGGATGGGGTATGGCTACACCTTC
TRBJ2-7,.,many,TRBV28,CASSHQYEQYF,TGTGCCAGCAGTCACCAATACGAGCAGTACTTC
TRBJ1-2,TRBD1,.,TRBV7-6,CASSAGDSPRGNTF,TGTGCCAGCAGCGCGGGGGACAGCCCCAGGGGTAACACCTTC
TRBJ2-7,TRBD1,many,TRBV6-1,CASRPRQGPNEQYF,TGTGCCAGCAGACCCCGACAGGGCCCGAACGAGCAGTACTTC
TRBJ2-1,.,few,TRBV4-2,CASSHLATANNEQFF,TGTGCCAGCAGCCATCTGGCCACAGCAAATAATGAGCAGTTCTTC
TRBJ1-1,.,medium-sized,TRBV28,CASRSPDLSFSEAFF,TGTGCCAGCAGGTCCCCAGACTTATCTTTTTCTGAAGCTTTCTTT
TRBJ1-5,TRBD1,few,TRBV12-3/TRBV12-4,CASSSGTGGQPQHF,TGTGCCAGCAGTTCCGGGACAGGGGGTCAGCCCCAGCATTTT
TRBJ1-4,TRBD1,.,TRBV2,CASSVRDRGVGEKLFF,TGTGCCAGCAGTGTCAGGGACAGGGGGGTCGGGGAAAAACTGTTTTTT
TRBJ2-3,.,.,TRBV2,CASQLRLDTQYF,TGTGCCAGCCAACTTCGGCTAGATACGCAGTATTTT